A single sample is the source of the 7 T cell receptor beta chains below, sequenced in a study of blood T cells in healthy people across ages. For the second PCR, which ran for 7 to 11 cycles, a sample-barcoded 5' primer and a J-beta primer mix were used. In TCRdb, the 5' RACE reads were re-called with MiXCR into one record per CDR3 protein. This repertoire shows about 640,000 distinct CDR3 sequences, about 54% found once; its top ten account for about two fifths. The sample consisted of blood. The receptors stem from a man between 60 and 75 years old in good health.

The chain joins TRBV5-1 to TRBJ2-5; maybe TRBD1 (6 bases). The V gene's germline CDR1 is SGHRS and CDR2 YFSETQ. CDR3 size: 16 residues. V lost 0 bases, J lost 0 bases, and 12 bases lay in between. The CDR3 protein is CASSLVGQTNQETQYF. In DNA, the CDR3 is TGCGCCAGCAGCTTGGTAGGACAGACGAACCAAGAGACCCAGTACTTC.

This clonotype came up many times. The chain links TRBV4-1 to TRBJ2-1; 11 bases map to TRBD2. The CDR3 consists of 16 residues. Germline values: CDR1 MGHRA, CDR2 YSYEKL. J was trimmed by 8 bases and V by 1 base; bases with no gene match: 7. The chain's CDR3 is CASSQGLAGGKDEQFF. The DNA for the CDR3 is TGCGCCAGCAGCCAAGGGCTAGCGGGGGGTAAGGATGAGCAGTTCTTC.

This clonotype has only a few counts. This chain connects TRBV5-1 to TRBJ1-1; weak D call: TRBD1 (6 bases). The CDR3 loop spans 14 amino acids. With 1 base removed from V and 11 bases from J, the gap between germline ends came to 18 bases. Germline V CDR1 and CDR2: SGHRS, YFSETQ. The CDR3 bases are TGCGCCAGCAGCTTGTCAGGGGACGGTGAGGTCGCTTTCTTT. It codes for CASSLSGDGEVAFF. Drawing the rest from reference TRBV5-1 and TRBJ1-1, the complete variable domain is KAGVTQTPRYLIKTRGQQVTLSCSPISGHRSVSWYQQTPGQGLQFLFEYFSETQRNKGNFPGRFSGRQFSNSRSEMNVSTLELGDSALYLCASSLSGDGEVAFFGQGTRLTVV.

The chain recombines TRBV27 with TRBJ2-3, with TRBD1 as a possible D gene (6 bases). V lost 5 bases to trimming and J lost 2 bases, with 17 bases between them. Germline CDR1 MNHEY, CDR2 SMNVEV (reference sequence). CDR3 length: 16 residues. CDR3 DNA sequence: TGTGCCAGCAGTCAGGACCTCCAGGGGCTCACAGATACGCAGTATTTT. It translates to CASSQDLQGLTDTQYF.

The V call is TRBV29-1, the J call TRBJ1-1, with 10 positions matching TRBD1. Germline assignment: CDR1 SQVTM and CDR2 ANQGSEA. The CDR3 runs 12 residues. V shed 3 bases and J 7 bases; nucleotides not matched to a gene: 2. The CDR3 is CSVDGTGVEAFF. The DNA of the CDR3 is TGCAGCGTTGACGGGACAGGGGTTGAAGCTTTCTTT.

The chain combines TRBV10-2 with TRBJ2-2; a weak D match, TRBD1 (6 bases). This CDR3 is 14 amino acids long. V was clipped by 6 bases and J by 6 bases, with 14 bases between them. Per germline, CDR1 WSHSY and CDR2 SAAADI. The CDR3 DNA sequence: TGCGCCAGCAGAGCGGCAGGGGACGCCGGGGAGCTGTTTTTT. It is translated as CASRAAGDAGELFF.

This chain uses TRBV18 with TRBJ1-2; a weak D match, TRBD1 (6 bases). Trimming cost V 5 bases and J 4 bases, with 20 bases left between them. Germline V gene sequence: CDR1 KGHSH, CDR2 LQKENI. This CDR3 is built from 16 residues. CDR3 loop: CASSVDSRSPRYGYTF. DNA of the CDR3: TGTGCCAGCTCAGTGGACAGCCGATCGCCCCGCTATGGCTACACCTTC.